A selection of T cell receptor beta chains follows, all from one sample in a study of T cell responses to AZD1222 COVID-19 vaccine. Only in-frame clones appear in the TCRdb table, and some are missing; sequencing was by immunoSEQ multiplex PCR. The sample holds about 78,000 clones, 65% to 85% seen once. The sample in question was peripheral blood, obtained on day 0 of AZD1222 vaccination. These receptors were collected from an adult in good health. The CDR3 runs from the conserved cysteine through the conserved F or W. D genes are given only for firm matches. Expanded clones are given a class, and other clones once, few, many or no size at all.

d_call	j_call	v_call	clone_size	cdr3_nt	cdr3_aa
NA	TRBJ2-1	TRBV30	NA	TGTGCCTGGAGTGGAAAGCGACCCTCCTACAATGAGCAGTTCTTC	CAWSGKRPSYNEQFF
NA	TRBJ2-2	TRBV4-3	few	TGCGCCAGCAGCCAAGATATGGGAAATACGAACACCGGGGAGCTGTTTTTT	CASSQDMGNTNTGELFF
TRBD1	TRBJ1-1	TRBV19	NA	TGTGCCAGTAGTCCATTAGACAGGGGGCTAATGAACACTGAAGCTTTCTTT	CASSPLDRGLMNTEAFF
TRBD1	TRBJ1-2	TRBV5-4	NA	TGTGCCAGCAGCTTGGCCGGGGGGACAGACTATGGCTACACCTTC	CASSLAGGTDYGYTF
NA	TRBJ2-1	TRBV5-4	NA	TGTGCCAGCAGCTGGGATGCCAATGAGCAGTTCTTC	CASSWDANEQFF
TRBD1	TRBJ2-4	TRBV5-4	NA	TGTGCCAGCAGCTTGGCCGGGACAGGTCGAGCGTCGCCCATTCAGTACTTC	CASSLAGTGRASPIQYF
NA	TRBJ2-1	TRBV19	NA	TGTGCCACCAGGCCCCCACAGGGCCGAACCGGGAAGTTCTTC	CATRPPQGRTGKFF
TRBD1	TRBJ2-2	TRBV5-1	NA	TGCGCCAGCGCCGGGACAGGGGGGGACACCGGGGAGCTGTTTTTT	CASAGTGGDTGELFF
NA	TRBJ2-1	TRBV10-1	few	TGCGCCAGCAGTGCTGGAGTCGGGGGTAATGAGCAGTTCTTC	CASSAGVGGNEQFF
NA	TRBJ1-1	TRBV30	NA	TGTGCCTGGGGTACCCCTGTCGAAGCTTTCTTT	CAWGTPVEAFF
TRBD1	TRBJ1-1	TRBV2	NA	TGTGCCAGCAGTGAAAGACAGGGACCCCGGGTCACTGAAGCTTTCTTT	CASSERQGPRVTEAFF
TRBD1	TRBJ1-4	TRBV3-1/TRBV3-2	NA	TGTGCCAGCAGTTCATTTGGACAGGGGGAAAAACTGTTTTTT	CASSSFGQGEKLFF
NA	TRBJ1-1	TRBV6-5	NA	TGTGCCAGCAGCCCACGGGACACGAACACTGAAGCTTTCTTT	CASSPRDTNTEAFF
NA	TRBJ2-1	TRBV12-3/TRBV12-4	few	TGTGCCAGCGGATTATTCGGCAATGAGCAGTTCTTC	CASGLFGNEQFF
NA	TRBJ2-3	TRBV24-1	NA	TGTGCCACCGGAACAGGGCCGCCGGATACGCAGTATTTT	CATGTGPPDTQYF
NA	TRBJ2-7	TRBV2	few	TGTGCCAGCAGTGAAGTGGGGTACGAGCAGTACTTC	CASSEVGYEQYF
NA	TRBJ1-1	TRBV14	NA	TGTGCCAGCAGCCTGTCGGGCAGGGAAGCTTTCTTT	CASSLSGREAFF
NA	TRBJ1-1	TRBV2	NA	TGTGCCAGCAGTCTGACAGTGACGAACACTGAAGCTTTCTTT	CASSLTVTNTEAFF
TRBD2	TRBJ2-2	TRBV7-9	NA	TGTGCCAGCAGCTTAAAGGCGGGGGCGAACACCGGGGAGCTGTTTTTT	CASSLKAGANTGELFF
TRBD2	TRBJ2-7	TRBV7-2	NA	TGTGCCAGCAGCTTAGATGGAGCGGGGGTGGGAGAGCAGTACTTC	CASSLDGAGVGEQYF
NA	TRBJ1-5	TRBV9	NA	TGTGCCAGCAGCCCCCGGGACGGTCGCAGCCCCCAGCATTTT	CASSPRDGRSPQHF
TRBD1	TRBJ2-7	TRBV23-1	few	TGCGCCAGCAGTCAAGGACAGGCCTCCTACGAGCAGTACTTC	CASSQGQASYEQYF
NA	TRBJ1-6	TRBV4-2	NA	TGTGCCAGCAGCCAAGACCCGACGGCAGGGAATTCACCCCTCCACTTT	CASSQDPTAGNSPLHF
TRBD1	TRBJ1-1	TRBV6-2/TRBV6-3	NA	TGTGCCAGCAGTTCCCGGACAGGGATCACTGAAGCTTTCTTT	CASSSRTGITEAFF
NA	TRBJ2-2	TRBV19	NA	TGTGCCAGTAGTGTGCGGACTTATTTCGGGGAGCTGTTTTTT	CASSVRTYFGELFF
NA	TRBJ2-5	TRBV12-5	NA	TGTGCTAGTGGTACCGGCGGACAAGAGACCCAGTACTTC	CASGTGGQETQYF
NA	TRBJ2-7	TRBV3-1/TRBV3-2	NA	TGTGCCAGCAGCCCGAGCTCCTACGAGCAGTACTTC	CASSPSSYEQYF
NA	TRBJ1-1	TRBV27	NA	TGTGCCAGCAGTTTGATCAGGGCTGGGACTGAAGCTTTCTTT	CASSLIRAGTEAFF
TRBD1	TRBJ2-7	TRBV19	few	TGTGCCAGTAGTCGACAGGGGGGGACCTACGAGCAGTACTTC	CASSRQGGTYEQYF
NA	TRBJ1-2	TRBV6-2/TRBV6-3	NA	TGTGCCAGCAGTTACGCTCAGGCGGTCGGGGGCTACACCTTC	CASSYAQAVGGYTF